Here is one TCR beta chain with its context. Its antigen remains undetermined. Base-call qualities are not available, and no considerably larger clone is one nucleotide away. Reading the germline V gene (reference sequence) gives CDR1 SEHNR and CDR2 FQNEAQ. There are 17 amino acids in the CDR3, from cysteine to phenylalanine inclusive. Left in the record is the CDR3 DNA by itself, 51 bases read in frame from the first base. V loses 8 bases, J loses 5 bases, and the germline ends lie 27 bases apart. This sample is part of a study of shared clonotypes between healthy human individuals (dated by TCRdb to the early 2020s). Notes on the research overall: The cohort included a few men and a couple of women between 18 and 49 years of age. To estimate repertoire size and how much clonotype sharing occurs between individuals, the study deeply sequenced the blood TCR repertoires of several healthy adults. Different laboratories and diverse techniques were used to prepare libraries and sequence TCR repertoires, to increase sequencing depth and limit assay-specific biases. Per donor, leukapheresis produced somewhere between about 0.9 and 10 billion PBMCs. The paper's findings and limits, for the study overall: Based on pairwise subsampling, the degree of clonotype sharing among donors was expected to be affected by sequencing depth. Sampling was restricted to blood, and TCR repertoires in tissues likely differ from the TCR repertoires found in blood. The small number of donors limited the genetic and exposure-history diversity represented.

Healthy HIV-negative adults with no recently reported acute infections or vaccinations were included as donors. All donors were Caucasian adults living in Nashville, Tennessee, USA. For unsorted samples, tens of millions of PBMCs were counted, and genomic DNA was extracted using the QIAamp DNA Blood Mini kit. Blood was collected by leukapheresis, and PBMCs were isolated by Ficoll-Histopaque density gradient centrifugation and then cryopreserved in liquid nitrogen vapor phase. Using the deep immunoSEQ assay, multiplex PCR amplified TCR CDR3 regions from genomic DNA. Extracted genomic DNA from each cell subset was distributed evenly across all wells of several immunoSEQ 96-well plates, and each plate was treated as a replicate. Each replicate PCR for unsorted PBMC received around 330 ng genomic DNA, equal to 30,000 to 35,000 T cell genomes. Unsorted PBMC genomic DNA was sequenced across ten immunoSEQ deep assay plates. Purified libraries were quantified with a Qubit 3.0 fluorometer, sized on a Bioanalyzer 2100, and re-quantified with the KAPA Library Quantification kit. Every immunoSEQ 96-well plate was sequenced on a dedicated single-read 150-cycle Illumina NextSeq 550 flow cell. Concerning the study's data processing: Because the immunoSEQ output included only junctional sequences and no quality scores, the filtering could not be the same as the filtering used for full-length reads. Sequences were annotated with PyIR, a Python wrapper for IgBLAST v1.9, using IMGT germline references to assign V/J genes and CDR3. Reads were filtered out if the reads had weak V/J assignments (E-value above 1e-6), no CDR3, stop codons, out-of-frame junctions, or ambiguous translated residues. A V3J clonotype was defined by an identical inferred V gene, J gene, and CDR3 amino acid sequence. To compute the percentage overlap between repertoires, the number of shared unique clonotypes was divided by the size of the smaller repertoire. Richness of each repertoire was evaluated using RTK rarefaction, the Chao1 estimator, and Recon v2.1 estimates of unobserved clonotypes. The immuneACCESS repertoire file appears here via TCRdb, limited to in-frame rearrangements. These files lack a portion of the clones; in checked studies, under half of the deficit traces to unresolved V genes, and the cause of the others is not known. V, J and clone size reflect that table, while D and trimming were determined from the DNA. Counted in this sample were fewer than 600,000 clones; over 60% of them appeared once. The ten most abundant clones make up about 12% of the sample.

This TCR derives from a woman between 35 and 50 years old in good health. Some clones in this sample may be carry-over from other donors' samples. The V and J genes are TRBV7-9 and TRBJ1-1; the D gene is possibly TRBD1, with 5 bases matching. The specimen sequenced was PBMCs. The CDR3 region has the sequence CASHSFSGSGRGTEAFF. The DNA sequence is given as TGTGCCAGCCACTCGTTCTCGGGATCGGGACGCGGGACTGAAGCTTTCTTT.